This TCR beta chain was sequenced in a study of cytomegalovirus exposure and HLA in healthy donors. Whole-study results and caveats: Under in vitro conditions, a few CMV-associated chains were confirmed as specific for CMV antigens.

Libraries were prepared by immunoSEQ multiplex PCR; TCRdb keeps only in-frame clonotypes and omits some of them. The sample shows fewer than 200,000 clones, roughly 86% of them seen only once. With respect to this clone: Antigen: not known.

Looked up from germline, CDR1 is MNHEY and CDR2 is SVGAGI. V lost 6 bases to trimming and J lost 1 base; unmatched junction nucleotides: 5. The CDR3 totals 15 residues. Sequenced: PBMCs. This clonotype was sampled from a woman between 18 and 29 years old in good health and CMV-seropositive. V gene TRBV6-5 combines with J gene TRBJ2-3, with 9 bases aligning to TRBD2. The CDR3 region is CASRQTSGRTDTQYF. The CDR3 region has the DNA TGTGCCAGCAGACAGACTAGCGGCCGCACAGATACGCAGTATTTT.